The text below deals with one TCR beta chain. The antigen remains undetermined. Sequenced by immunoSEQ multiplex PCR; TCRdb stores in-frame clones only, minus some. The table records 90,000 to 120,000 clones, 90% to 95% of them present only once. The data were obtained in a study of siplizumab effects on memory and regulatory T cells. Trimming removed 3 bases at V and 2 bases at J, with 8 bases between. This CDR3 has 14 amino acids. Germline V gene lookup returns CDR1 LNHDA and CDR2 SQIVND (reference sequence). Study-level points and caveats: Naive-or-memory phenotypes were unassignable for roughly 80-97% of proliferating CD4+ or CD8+ clones.

This receptor was identified in a human donor in good health. The gene calls are TRBV19 and TRBJ2-1; D may match TRBD1 or TRBD2 (5 bases each). The sequencing sample was made of Tregs sorted from blood. The chain's CDR3 is CASSILGAYNEQFF. CDR3 sequence (DNA): TGTGCCAGTAGTATCTTGGGGGCCTACAATGAGCAGTTCTTC.